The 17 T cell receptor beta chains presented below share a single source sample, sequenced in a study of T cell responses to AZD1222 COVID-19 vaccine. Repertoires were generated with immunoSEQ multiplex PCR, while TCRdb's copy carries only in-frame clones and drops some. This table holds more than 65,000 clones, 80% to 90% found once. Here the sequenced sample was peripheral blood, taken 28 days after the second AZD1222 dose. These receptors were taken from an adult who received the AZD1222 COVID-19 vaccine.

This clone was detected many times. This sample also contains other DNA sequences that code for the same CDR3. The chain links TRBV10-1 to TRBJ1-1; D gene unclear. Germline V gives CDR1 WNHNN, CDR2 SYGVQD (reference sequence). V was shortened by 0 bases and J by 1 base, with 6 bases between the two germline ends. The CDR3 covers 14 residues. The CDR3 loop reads CASSESARNTEAFF. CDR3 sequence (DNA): TGCGCCAGCAGTGAGTCAGCAAGGAACACTGAAGCTTTCTTT.

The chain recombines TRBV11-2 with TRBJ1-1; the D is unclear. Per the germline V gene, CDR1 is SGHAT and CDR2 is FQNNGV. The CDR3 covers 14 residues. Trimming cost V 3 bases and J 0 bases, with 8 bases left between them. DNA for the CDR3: TGTGCCAGCAGCTTGGAGCCCGTGAACACTGAAGCTTTCTTT. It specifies CASSLEPVNTEAFF.

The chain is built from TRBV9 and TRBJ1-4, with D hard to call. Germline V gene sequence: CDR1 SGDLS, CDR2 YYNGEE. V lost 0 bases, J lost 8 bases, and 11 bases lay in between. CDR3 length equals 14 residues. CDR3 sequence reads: CASSVDSGVEKLFF. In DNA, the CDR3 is TGTGCCAGCAGCGTAGACAGCGGGGTCGAAAAACTGTTTTTT. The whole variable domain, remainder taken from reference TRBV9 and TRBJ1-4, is DSGVTQTPKHLITATGQRVTLRCSPRSGDLSVYWYQQSLDQGLQFLIQYYNGEERAKGNILERFSAQQFPDLHSELNLSSLELGDSALYFCASSVDSGVEKLFFGSGTQLSVL.

The CDR3 reads CASSLEAGNGYTF. CDR3 DNA sequence: TGCGCCAGCAGCTTGGAGGCAGGGAATGGCTACACCTTC. This sequence joins TRBV5-1 and TRBJ1-2, with D maybe TRBD1 (5 bases). The CDR3 contains 13 residues. Germline V gene data show CDR1 as SGHRS and CDR2 as YFSETQ. V lost 0 bases and J lost 6, with 9 bases in between.

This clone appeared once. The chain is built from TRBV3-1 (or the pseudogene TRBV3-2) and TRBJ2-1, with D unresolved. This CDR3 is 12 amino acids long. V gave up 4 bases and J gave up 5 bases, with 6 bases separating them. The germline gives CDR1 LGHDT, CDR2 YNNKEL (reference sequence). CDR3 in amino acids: CASSPHNNEQFF. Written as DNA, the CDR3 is TGTGCCAGCAGCCCCCATAACAATGAGCAGTTCTTC.

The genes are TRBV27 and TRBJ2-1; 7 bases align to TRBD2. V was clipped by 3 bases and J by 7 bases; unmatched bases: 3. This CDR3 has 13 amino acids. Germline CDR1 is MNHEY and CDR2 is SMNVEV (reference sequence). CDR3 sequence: CASSLSLANEQFF. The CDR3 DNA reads TGTGCCAGCAGTTTGTCACTAGCGAATGAGCAGTTCTTC.

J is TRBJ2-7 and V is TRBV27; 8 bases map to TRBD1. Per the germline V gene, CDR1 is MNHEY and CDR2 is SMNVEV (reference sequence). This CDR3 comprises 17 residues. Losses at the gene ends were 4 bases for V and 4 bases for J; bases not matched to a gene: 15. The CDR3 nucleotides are TGTGCCAGCAGTTCTTCCCCTCGACAGGGGTCACGGTACGAGCAGTACTTC. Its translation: CASSSSPRQGSRYEQYF.

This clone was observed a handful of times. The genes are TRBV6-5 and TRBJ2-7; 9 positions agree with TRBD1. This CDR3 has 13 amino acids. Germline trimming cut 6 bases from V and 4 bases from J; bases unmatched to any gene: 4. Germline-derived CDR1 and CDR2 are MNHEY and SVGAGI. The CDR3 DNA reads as TGTGCCAGCAGCGGGACAGGGAGATACGAGCAGTACTTC. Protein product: CASSGTGRYEQYF.

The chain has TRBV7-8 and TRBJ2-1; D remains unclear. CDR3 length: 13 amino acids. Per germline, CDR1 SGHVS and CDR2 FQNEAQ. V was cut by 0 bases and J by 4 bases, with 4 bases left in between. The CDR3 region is CASSLAQYNEQFF. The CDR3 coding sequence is TGTGCCAGCAGCTTAGCGCAGTACAATGAGCAGTTCTTC.

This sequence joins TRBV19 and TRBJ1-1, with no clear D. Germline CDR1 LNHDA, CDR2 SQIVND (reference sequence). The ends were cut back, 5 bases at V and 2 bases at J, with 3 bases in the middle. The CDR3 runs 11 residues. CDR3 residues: CASSLNTEAFF. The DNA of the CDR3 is TGTGCCAGTAGTCTAAACACTGAAGCTTTCTTT.

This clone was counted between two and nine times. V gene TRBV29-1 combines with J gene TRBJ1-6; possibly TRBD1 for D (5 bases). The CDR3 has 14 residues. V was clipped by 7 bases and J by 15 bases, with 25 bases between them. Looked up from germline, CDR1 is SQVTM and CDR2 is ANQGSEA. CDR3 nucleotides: TGCAGCGCAACTGTCCCGGGACTGGGGTCGGGCCTCCACTTT. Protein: CSATVPGLGSGLHF.

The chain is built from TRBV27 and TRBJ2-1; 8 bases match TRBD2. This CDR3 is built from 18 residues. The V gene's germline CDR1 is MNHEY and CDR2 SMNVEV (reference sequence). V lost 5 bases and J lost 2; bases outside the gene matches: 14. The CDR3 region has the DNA TGTGCCAGCAGTAGCTTCCTGAGGACTAGCCGGACCTACAATGAGCAGTTCTTC. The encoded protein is CASSSFLRTSRTYNEQFF.

The CDR3 DNA is TGTGCCAGCAGCAAAGATAGCAGGGACAGGCAGCCCCAGCATTTT. It codes for CASSKDSRDRQPQHF. J is TRBJ1-5 and V is TRBV21-1; TRBD1, the table's D call, was not compared with the DNA. TRBV21-1 is annotated as a pseudogene. CDR3 size: 15 residues.

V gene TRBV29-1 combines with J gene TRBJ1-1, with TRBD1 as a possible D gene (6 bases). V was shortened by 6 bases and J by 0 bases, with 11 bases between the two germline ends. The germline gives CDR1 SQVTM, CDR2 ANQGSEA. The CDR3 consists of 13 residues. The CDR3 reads CSVTQGLNTEAFF. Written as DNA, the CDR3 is TGCAGCGTGACACAGGGATTGAACACTGAAGCTTTCTTT. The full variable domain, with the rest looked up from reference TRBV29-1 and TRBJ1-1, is SAVISQKPSRDICQRGTSLTIQCQVDSQVTMMFWYRQQPGQSLTLIATANQGSEATYESGFVIDKFPISRPNLTFSTLTVSNMSPEDSSIYLCSVTQGLNTEAFFGQGTRLTVV.

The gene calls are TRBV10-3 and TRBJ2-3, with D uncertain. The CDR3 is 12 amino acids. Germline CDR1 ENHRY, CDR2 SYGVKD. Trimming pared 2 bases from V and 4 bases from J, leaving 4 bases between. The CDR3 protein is CAISEHADTQYF. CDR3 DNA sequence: TGTGCCATCAGTGAGCACGCAGATACGCAGTATTTT.

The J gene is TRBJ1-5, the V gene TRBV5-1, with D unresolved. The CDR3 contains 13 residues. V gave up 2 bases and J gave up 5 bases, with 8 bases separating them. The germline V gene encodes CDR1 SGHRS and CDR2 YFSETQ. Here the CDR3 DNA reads TGCGCCAGCAGCTTAAGGACTGATCAGCCCCAGCATTTT. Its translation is CASSLRTDQPQHF. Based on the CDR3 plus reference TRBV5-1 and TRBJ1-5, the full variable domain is KAGVTQTPRYLIKTRGQQVTLSCSPISGHRSVSWYQQTPGQGLQFLFEYFSETQRNKGNFPGRFSGRQFSNSRSEMNVSTLELGDSALYLCASSLRTDQPQHFGDGTRLSIL.

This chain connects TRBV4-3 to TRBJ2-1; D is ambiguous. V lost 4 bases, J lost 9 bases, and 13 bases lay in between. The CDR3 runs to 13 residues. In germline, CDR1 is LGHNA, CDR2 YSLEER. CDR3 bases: TGCGCCAGCAGCCTCCGCAGTTCTCGTGAGCAGTTCTTC. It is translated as CASSLRSSREQFF.